The clone carrying this TCR beta chain has a single count. This specimen comes from a study of blood T cell repertoires in COVID-19. Authors' processing steps: Reference gene primer amplification yielded estimated nucleated cell counts. Profiling relied on immunoSEQ multiplex PCR, and the TCRdb table lists in-frame clones only, not all of them. V, J and clone size are those of that table, while D and trimming were read from the DNA. The sample contains nearly 55,000 clones, just under 80% of which appear only once. CDR1 is SGHDN and CDR2 is FVKESK in the germline V gene. V dropped 4 bases and J dropped 7; count of bases not matched to a gene: 7. The length of the CDR3 is 16 residues.

The clonotype was recovered from a human donor with active or convalescent COVID-19. The donor label of this sample is uncertain. The gene calls are TRBV14 and TRBJ1-6, with 10 bases aligning to TRBD1. Sequences were obtained from peripheral blood. The CDR3 nucleotides read TGTGCCAGCAGCCTAAGACAGGGGGCGCGGAATTCACCCCTCCACTTT. As protein: CASSLRQGARNSPLHF.